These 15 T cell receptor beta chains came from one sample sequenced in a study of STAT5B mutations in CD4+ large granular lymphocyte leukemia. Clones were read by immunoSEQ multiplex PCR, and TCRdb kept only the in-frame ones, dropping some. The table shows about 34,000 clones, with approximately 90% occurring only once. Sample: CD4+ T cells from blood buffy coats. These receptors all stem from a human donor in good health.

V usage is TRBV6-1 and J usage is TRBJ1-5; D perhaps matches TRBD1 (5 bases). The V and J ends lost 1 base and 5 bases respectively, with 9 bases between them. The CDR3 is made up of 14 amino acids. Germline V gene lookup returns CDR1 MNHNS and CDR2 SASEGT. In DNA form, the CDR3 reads TGTGCCAGCAGTGAAGTGAGGGGCGATCAGCCCCAGCATTTT. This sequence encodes CASSEVRGDQPQHF.

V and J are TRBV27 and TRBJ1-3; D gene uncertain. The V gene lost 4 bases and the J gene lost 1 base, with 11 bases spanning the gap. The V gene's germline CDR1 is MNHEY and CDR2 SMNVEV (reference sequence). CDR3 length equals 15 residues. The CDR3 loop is CASSSSWGSGNTIYF. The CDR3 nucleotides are TGTGCCAGCAGTTCCTCCTGGGGATCTGGAAACACCATATATTTT.

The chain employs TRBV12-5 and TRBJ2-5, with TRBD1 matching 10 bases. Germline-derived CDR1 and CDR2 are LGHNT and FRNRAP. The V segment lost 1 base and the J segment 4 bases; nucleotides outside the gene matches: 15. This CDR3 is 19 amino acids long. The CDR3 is CASGLGRGGGTGDGETQYF. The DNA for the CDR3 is TGTGCTAGTGGTTTGGGTAGAGGGGGGGGGACAGGGGATGGAGAGACCCAGTACTTC. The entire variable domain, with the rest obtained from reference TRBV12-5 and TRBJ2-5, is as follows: DARVTQTPRHKVTEMGQEVTMRCQPILGHNTVFWYRQTMMQGLELLAYFRNRAPLDDSGMPKDRFSAEMPDATLATLKIQPSEPRDSAVYFCASGLGRGGGTGDGETQYFGPGTRLLVL.

The CDR3: CAIRRRERTEAFF. The CDR3 bases are TGTGCCATCAGGCGAAGGGAGAGAACTGAAGCTTTCTTT. This rearrangement joins TRBV10-3 to TRBJ1-1, with unresolved D. V gave up 6 bases and J gave up 5 bases, with 13 bases separating them. The germline gives CDR1 ENHRY, CDR2 SYGVKD. This CDR3 is built from 13 residues.

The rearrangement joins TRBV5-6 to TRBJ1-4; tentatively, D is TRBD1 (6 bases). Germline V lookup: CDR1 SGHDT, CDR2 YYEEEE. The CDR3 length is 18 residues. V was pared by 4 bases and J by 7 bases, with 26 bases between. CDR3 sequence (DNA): TGTGCCAGCAGCCCCCTGGGGGCCGGCCCGAAAAAGAGTGAAAAACTGTTTTTT. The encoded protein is CASSPLGAGPKKSEKLFF.

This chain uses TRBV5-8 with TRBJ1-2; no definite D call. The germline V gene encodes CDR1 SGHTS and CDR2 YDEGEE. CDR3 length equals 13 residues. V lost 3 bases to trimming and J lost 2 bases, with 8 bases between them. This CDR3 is CASSSRHNYGYTF. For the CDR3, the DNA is TGTGCCAGCAGCTCCCGACACAACTATGGCTACACCTTC.

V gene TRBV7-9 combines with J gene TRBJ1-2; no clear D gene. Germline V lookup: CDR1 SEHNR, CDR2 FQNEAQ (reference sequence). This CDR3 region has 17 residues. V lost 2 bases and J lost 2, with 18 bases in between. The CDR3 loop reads CASSLPGYLPSNYGYTF. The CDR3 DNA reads TGTGCCAGCAGCTTACCGGGATACCTCCCTTCAAACTATGGCTACACCTTC. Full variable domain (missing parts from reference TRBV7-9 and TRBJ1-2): DTGVSQNPRHKITKRGQNVTFRCDPISEHNRLYWYRQTLGQGPEFLTYFQNEAQLEKSRLLSDRFSAERPKGSFSTLEIQRTEQGDSAMYLCASSLPGYLPSNYGYTFGSGTRLTVV.

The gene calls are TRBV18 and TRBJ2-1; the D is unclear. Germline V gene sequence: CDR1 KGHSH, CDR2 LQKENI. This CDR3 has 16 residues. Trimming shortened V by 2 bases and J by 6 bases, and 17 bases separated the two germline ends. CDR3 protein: CASSPEVPFLSNEQFF. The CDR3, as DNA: TGTGCCAGCTCACCAGAGGTCCCTTTTCTATCCAATGAGCAGTTCTTC.

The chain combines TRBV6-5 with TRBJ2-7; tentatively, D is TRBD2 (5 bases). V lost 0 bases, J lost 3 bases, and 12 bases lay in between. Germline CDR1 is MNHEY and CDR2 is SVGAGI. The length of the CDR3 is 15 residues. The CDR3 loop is CASSYSIRGYYEQYF. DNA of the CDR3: TGTGCCAGCAGTTACTCGATCCGGGGATACTACGAGCAGTACTTC.

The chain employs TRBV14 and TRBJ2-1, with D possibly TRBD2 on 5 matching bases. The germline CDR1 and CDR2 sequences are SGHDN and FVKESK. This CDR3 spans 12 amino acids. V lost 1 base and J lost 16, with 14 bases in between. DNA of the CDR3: TGTGCCAGCAGCCAAGGTCGGGCTAGCCGTTTCTTC. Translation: CASSQGRASRFF.

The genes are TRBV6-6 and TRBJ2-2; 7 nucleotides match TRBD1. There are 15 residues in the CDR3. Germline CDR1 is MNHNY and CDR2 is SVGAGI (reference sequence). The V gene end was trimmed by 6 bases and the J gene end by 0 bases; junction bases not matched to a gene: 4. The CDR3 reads CASRTGQPNTGELFF. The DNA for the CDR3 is TGTGCCAGCAGGACGGGACAGCCGAACACCGGGGAGCTGTTTTTT.

CDR3 in amino acids: CAWSVGLTQGDTQYF. For the CDR3, the DNA is TGTGCCTGGAGTGTTGGCTTAACTCAGGGGGATACGCAGTATTTT. The chain is built from TRBV30 and TRBJ2-3; D might be TRBD1 (6 bases). V was shortened by 0 bases and J by 6 bases, with 16 bases between the two germline ends. This CDR3 has 15 amino acids. From germline, CDR1 is GTSNPN and CDR2 SVGIG (reference sequence).

The CDR3 region is CASRDRALGNQPQHF. In DNA form, the CDR3 reads TGTGCCAGCAGGGACCGGGCCCTAGGCAATCAGCCCCAGCATTTT. V and J are TRBV6-5 and TRBJ1-5; D is ambiguous. Germline CDR1 reads MNHEY; CDR2 reads SVGAGI. The CDR3 consists of 15 residues. V dropped 6 bases and J dropped 2 bases, with 14 bases sitting between them.

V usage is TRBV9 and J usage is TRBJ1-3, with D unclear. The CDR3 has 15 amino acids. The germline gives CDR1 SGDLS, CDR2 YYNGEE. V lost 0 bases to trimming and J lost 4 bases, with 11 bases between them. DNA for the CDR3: TGTGCCAGCAGCGTAGATGGGAAGTGGGGAAACACCATATATTTT. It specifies CASSVDGKWGNTIYF. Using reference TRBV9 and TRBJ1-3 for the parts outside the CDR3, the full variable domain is DSGVTQTPKHLITATGQRVTLRCSPRSGDLSVYWYQQSLDQGLQFLIQYYNGEERAKGNILERFSAQQFPDLHSELNLSSLELGDSALYFCASSVDGKWGNTIYFGEGSWLTVV.

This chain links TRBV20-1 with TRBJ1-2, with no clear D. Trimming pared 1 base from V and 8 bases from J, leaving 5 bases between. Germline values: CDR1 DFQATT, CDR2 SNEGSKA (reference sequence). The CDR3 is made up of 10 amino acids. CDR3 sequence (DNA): TGCAGTGCTAGAGGCGAGGGCTACACCTTC. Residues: CSARGEGYTF.